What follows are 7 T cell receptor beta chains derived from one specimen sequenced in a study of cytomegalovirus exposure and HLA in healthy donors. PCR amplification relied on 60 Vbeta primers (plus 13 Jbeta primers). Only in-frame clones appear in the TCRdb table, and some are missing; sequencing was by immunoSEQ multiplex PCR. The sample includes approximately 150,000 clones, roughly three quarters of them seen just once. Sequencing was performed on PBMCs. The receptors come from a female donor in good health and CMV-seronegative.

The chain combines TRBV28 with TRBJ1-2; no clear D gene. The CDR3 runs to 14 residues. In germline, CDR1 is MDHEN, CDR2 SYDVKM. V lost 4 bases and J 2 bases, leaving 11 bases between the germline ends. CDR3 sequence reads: CASSSPTGNYGYTF. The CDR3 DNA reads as TGTGCCAGCAGTTCCCCCACCGGGAACTATGGCTACACCTTC.

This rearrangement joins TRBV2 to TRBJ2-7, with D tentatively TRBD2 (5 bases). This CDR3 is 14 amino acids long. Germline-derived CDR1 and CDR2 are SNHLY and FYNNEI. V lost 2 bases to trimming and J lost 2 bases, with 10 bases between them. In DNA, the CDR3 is TGTGCCAGCAGTGAAAGGTCCGGGGCCTACGAGCAGTACTTC. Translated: CASSERSGAYEQYF.

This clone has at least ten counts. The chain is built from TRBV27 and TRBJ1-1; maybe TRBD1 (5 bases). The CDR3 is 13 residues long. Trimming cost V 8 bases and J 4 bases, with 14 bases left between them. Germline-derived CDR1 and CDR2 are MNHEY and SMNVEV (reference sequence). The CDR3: CASGTQVATEAFF. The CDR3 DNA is TGTGCCAGCGGAACACAGGTGGCCACTGAAGCTTTCTTT.

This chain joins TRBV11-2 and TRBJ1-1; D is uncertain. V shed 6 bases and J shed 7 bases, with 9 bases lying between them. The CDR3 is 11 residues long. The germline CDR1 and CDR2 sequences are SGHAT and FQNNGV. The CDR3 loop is CASSSTYEAFF. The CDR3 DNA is TGTGCCAGCAGTTCTACCTATGAAGCTTTCTTT.

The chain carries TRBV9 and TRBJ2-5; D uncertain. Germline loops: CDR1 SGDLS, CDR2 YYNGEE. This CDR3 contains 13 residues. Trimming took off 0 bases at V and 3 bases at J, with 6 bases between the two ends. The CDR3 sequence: CASSVEPKETQYF. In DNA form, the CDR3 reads TGTGCCAGCAGCGTAGAACCTAAAGAGACCCAGTACTTC.

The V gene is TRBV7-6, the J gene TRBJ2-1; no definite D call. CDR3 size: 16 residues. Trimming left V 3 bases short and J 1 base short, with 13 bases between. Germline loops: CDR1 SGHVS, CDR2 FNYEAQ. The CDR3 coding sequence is TGTGCCAGCAGCTTGGATGGCGGAGCGTCCTACAATGAGCAGTTCTTC. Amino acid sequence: CASSLDGGASYNEQFF.

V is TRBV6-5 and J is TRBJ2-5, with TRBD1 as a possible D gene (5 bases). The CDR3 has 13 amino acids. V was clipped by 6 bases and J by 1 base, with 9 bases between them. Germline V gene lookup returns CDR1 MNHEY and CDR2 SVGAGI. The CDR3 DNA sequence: TGTGCCAGCAGACAGGCGGCCCAAGAGACCCAGTACTTC. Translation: CASRQAAQETQYF.